The 22 T cell receptor beta chains presented below share a single source sample, sequenced in a study of CD4+ T cells in melanoma. Some clones are missing from TCRdb's copy, which holds only in-frame ones; the method was immunoSEQ multiplex PCR. Among fewer than 11,000 clones listed, approximately 78% were seen once. The specimen was cells from a culture (not recorded whether cultured in vitro). These receptors all stem from a human donor with melanoma.

In its sample, this clone was seen a few times. The CDR3 reads CASSLGRPAEAFF. In nucleotides, the CDR3 is TGTGCCAGCAGCTTAGGTCGGCCGGCTGAAGCTTTCTTT. This sequence joins TRBV7-2 and TRBJ1-1, with D uncertain. The length of the CDR3 is 13 residues. Germline V gives CDR1 SGHTA, CDR2 FQGNSA. Deletions cut 1 base from V and 6 bases from J, with 9 bases between.

J is TRBJ2-7 and V is TRBV9, with D possibly being TRBD1 or TRBD2 (5 bases each). Looked up from germline, CDR1 is SGDLS and CDR2 is YYNGEE. Between the trimmed V and J ends, which lost 0 bases and 3 bases, there was a span of 10 bases. The CDR3 consists of 14 residues. The CDR3 spells CASSVAAGSYEQYF. The CDR3 nucleotides are TGTGCCAGCAGCGTAGCCGCAGGGAGCTACGAGCAGTACTTC.

This chain links TRBV3-1 (or the pseudogene TRBV3-2) with TRBJ2-4; D tentatively fits TRBD1 or TRBD2 (6 bases each). Germline CDR1 reads LGHDT; CDR2 reads YNNKEL (reference sequence). This CDR3 comprises 21 residues. V was shortened by 0 bases and J by 0 bases, with 24 bases between the two germline ends. The CDR3 here is CASSQEIAGRQGRIAKNIQYF. The CDR3 nucleotides read TGTGCCAGCAGCCAAGAAATCGCGGGGAGGCAGGGGAGGATAGCCAAAAACATTCAGTACTTC.

The chain has TRBV19 and TRBJ2-1; 7 bases match TRBD1. The CDR3 covers 13 residues. Germline V gene data show CDR1 as LNHDA and CDR2 as SQIVND (reference sequence). The V segment lost 6 bases and the J segment 15 bases; nucleotides outside the gene matches: 14. The chain's CDR3 is CASSALPGQLSFF. The CDR3, as DNA: TGTGCCAGTAGCGCCCTCCCGGGACAGCTGTCGTTCTTC.

The sample holds one count of this clone. This chain joins TRBV19 and TRBJ1-5; maybe TRBD1 (6 bases). The CDR3 covers 14 residues. The V gene lost 8 bases and the J gene lost 7 bases, with 18 bases spanning the gap. Germline lookup yields CDR1 LNHDA and CDR2 SQIVND (reference sequence). The CDR3 DNA is TGTGCCAGTTCCTTGGGGGGGGCAGGGCAGCCCCAGCATTTT. Translating it yields CASSLGGAGQPQHF.

The chain uses TRBV19 and TRBJ1-1; D may be TRBD1 (6 bases). CDR1 is LNHDA and CDR2 is SQIVND in the germline V gene (reference sequence). V was clipped by 6 bases and J by 7 bases, with 18 bases between them. The CDR3 spans 14 residues. CDR3 sequence: CASRMNRDQGEAFF. The CDR3 DNA reads TGTGCCAGTAGAATGAACAGGGATCAGGGTGAAGCTTTCTTT.

Concerning this clone itself: At one of its ends the junction is not consistent with the germline gene, which may arise from a read error. This chain joins TRBV12-3 or TRBV12-4 and TRBJ2-7, with a tentative D call TRBD2 (6 bases). The CDR3 length is 12 residues. The CDR3 protein is CASLIYPGSLSF. Here the CDR3 DNA reads TGTGCCAGCTTAATCTACCCCGGGAGTTTAAGTTTC.

This clone was observed a handful of times. The chain uses TRBV4-1 and TRBJ1-1, with a possible D match to TRBD1 (5 bases). The CDR3 is 15 amino acids. With 5 bases removed from V and 5 bases from J, the gap between germline ends came to 18 bases. Germline V gene data show CDR1 as MGHRA and CDR2 as YSYEKL. CDR3 DNA sequence: TGCGCCAGCAGCTCGCGGCGGGGGGTACAGACTGAAGCTTTCTTT. The encoded protein is CASSSRRGVQTEAFF.

The chain couples TRBV18 to TRBJ2-7; 9 bases match TRBD1. The CDR3 covers 14 residues. V was pared by 8 bases and J by 0 bases, with 5 bases of the junction left unmatched. Germline assignment: CDR1 KGHSH and CDR2 LQKENI. This CDR3 is CASGGTGSSYEQYF. In nucleotides, the CDR3 is TGTGCCAGCGGGGGGACAGGGAGCTCCTACGAGCAGTACTTC.

Worth noting for this clone: This same CDR3 is encoded by further DNA sequences in the sample. This CDR3 reads CASSLGAGVSTDTQYF. CDR3 DNA sequence: TGTGCCAGCAGCTTGGGAGCGGGGGTTAGCACAGATACGCAGTATTTT. V and J are TRBV5-4 and TRBJ2-3, with 8 bases fitting TRBD2. CDR3 size: 16 residues. Germline assignment: CDR1 SGHNT and CDR2 YYREEE (reference sequence). V was pared by 0 bases and J by 0 bases, with 3 bases of the junction left unmatched.

V is TRBV4-1 and J is TRBJ1-1, with a weak D call TRBD1 (5 bases). Trimming removed 2 bases from V and 8 bases from J, with 18 bases in between. Germline values: CDR1 MGHRA, CDR2 YSYEKL. This CDR3 spans 15 amino acids. The chain's CDR3 is CASSQTETAVGEAFF. CDR3 DNA: TGCGCCAGCAGCCAAACCGAGACAGCGGTCGGGGAAGCTTTCTTT.

Only a few counts were recorded for this clone. This chain joins TRBV2 and TRBJ2-5; no firm D call. The CDR3 extends over 12 amino acids. In germline, CDR1 is SNHLY, CDR2 FYNNEI. The germline V and J ends were trimmed by 4 bases and 3 bases, with 6 bases remaining between them. In nucleotides, the CDR3 is TGTGCCAGCAGTGTGGCGGAAGAGACCCAGTACTTC. Translation: CASSVAEETQYF.

The chain couples TRBV7-9 to TRBJ2-3; 8 nucleotides align to TRBD2. This CDR3 is 18 amino acids long. Germline V gene data show CDR1 as SEHNR and CDR2 as FQNEAQ (reference sequence). The V and J ends lost 5 bases and 1 base, in that order; junction bases with no gene match: 14. DNA for the CDR3: TGTGCCAGCAGCGCAACCGGGACTAGTCCCATGGGCACAGATACGCAGTATTTT. Encoded protein: CASSATGTSPMGTDTQYF.

The chain has TRBV5-1 and TRBJ1-2, with TRBD1 identical over 7 bases. This CDR3 is built from 14 residues. In germline, CDR1 is SGHRS, CDR2 YFSETQ. The V and J ends lost 7 bases and 2 bases, in that order; junction bases with no gene match: 8. The CDR3 here is CASGPDRPNYGYTF. The CDR3 coding sequence is TGCGCCAGCGGGCCGGACAGGCCCAACTATGGCTACACCTTC.

V and J are TRBV11-2 and TRBJ2-1, with a weak D call TRBD2 (6 bases). Germline CDR1 SGHAT, CDR2 FQNNGV. The CDR3 extends over 14 amino acids. V was pared by 1 base and J by 10 bases, with 14 bases between. For the CDR3, the DNA is TGTGCCAGCAGCTTAGGGCTTGGCGGGGACGAGCAGTTCTTC. Translation: CASSLGLGGDEQFF.

The chain joins TRBV4-1 to TRBJ1-5; 7 bases map to TRBD1. The CDR3 loop spans 19 amino acids. Germline lookup yields CDR1 MGHRA and CDR2 YSYEKL. The V gene end was trimmed by 0 bases and the J gene end by 4 bases; junction bases not matched to a gene: 15. The CDR3 nucleotides read TGCGCCAGCAGCCAAGAAGTGGCTTCGTCGACAGGGAGAAATCAGCCCCAGCATTTT. Its protein product is CASSQEVASSTGRNQPQHF.

In this sample, this clone turned up a few times. V is TRBV9 and J is TRBJ2-1; D gene uncertain. This CDR3 spans 12 amino acids. Trimming shortened V by 3 bases and J by 10 bases, and 11 bases separated the two germline ends. Per germline, CDR1 SGDLS and CDR2 YYNGEE. CDR3 sequence reads: CASSAPRGEQFF. The CDR3 bases are TGTGCCAGCAGCGCCCCAAGAGGCGAGCAGTTCTTC. Looking up the rest from reference TRBV9 and TRBJ2-1 gives the full variable domain: DSGVTQTPKHLITATGQRVTLRCSPRSGDLSVYWYQQSLDQGLQFLIQYYNGEERAKGNILERFSAQQFPDLHSELNLSSLELGDSALYFCASSAPRGEQFFGPGTRLTVL.

This clone rates as medium-sized. The chain links TRBV6-6 to TRBJ2-1; D possibly corresponds to TRBD2 (6 bases). The CDR3 contains 13 residues. The germline CDR1 and CDR2 sequences are MNHNY and SVGAGI (reference sequence). V shed 5 bases and J shed 5 bases, with 10 bases lying between them. CDR3 residues: CASSKLADNEQFF. CDR3 coding DNA: TGTGCCAGCAGTAAACTAGCAGACAATGAGCAGTTCTTC.

The chain couples TRBV5-3 to TRBJ1-3; 7 nucleotides match TRBD1. TRBV5-3 counts as an open reading frame of uncertain function. V trimming: 2 bases; J trimming: 3 bases; junction bases outside the gene matches: 14. This CDR3 is 18 amino acids long. The CDR3 sequence: CARSFMSRGGGRGNTIYF. Written as DNA, the CDR3 is TGTGCCAGAAGCTTTATGTCCCGGGGAGGGGGCCGTGGAAACACCATATATTTT.

The chain couples TRBV6-5 to TRBJ1-5; D gene ambiguous. Looked up from germline, CDR1 is MNHEY and CDR2 is SVGAGI. The CDR3 is 15 amino acids. Trimming removed 0 bases from V and 0 bases from J, with 6 bases in between. The DNA of the CDR3 is TGTGCCAGCAGTTACTCGAGCGATAGCAATCAGCCCCAGCATTTT. Its protein product is CASSYSSDSNQPQHF.

The rearrangement links TRBV29-1 to TRBJ2-1; 8 nucleotides agree with TRBD2. Germline V gives CDR1 SQVTM, CDR2 ANQGSEA. The trim removed 5 bases at V and 0 bases at J, leaving 6 bases unmatched. This CDR3 is built from 15 residues. The CDR3 loop is CSVKSGTSSYNEQFF. CDR3 nucleotides: TGCAGCGTTAAGTCCGGGACTAGCTCCTACAATGAGCAGTTCTTC.

Only one count was recorded for this clone. This sample also contains other DNA sequences that code for the same CDR3. The rearrangement links TRBV2 to TRBJ2-3, with 10 bases aligning to TRBD2. The CDR3 covers 15 residues. The germline V gene has CDR1 SNHLY and CDR2 FYNNEI. The V gene end was trimmed by 6 bases and the J gene end by 2 bases; junction bases not matched to a gene: 5. CDR3 coding DNA: TGTGCCAGCAGCCCCGGGACTAGCGTCACAGATACGCAGTATTTT. Its translation: CASSPGTSVTDTQYF.